Detailed here is one TCR beta chain. TCRdb's copy holds only in-frame clones and misses some; the assay was immunoSEQ multiplex PCR. The sample lists roughly 6,400 clones; 90% to 97% were seen once. This record belongs to a study of technical replicates of blood from several donors. The V gene end was trimmed by 9 bases and the J gene end by 3 bases; junction bases not matched to a gene: 11. Germline loops: CDR1 MNHEY, CDR2 SMNVEV (reference sequence). The CDR3 spans 14 residues. The chain recombines TRBV27 with TRBJ2-7, with TRBD2 matching 7 bases. The sequenced sample consisted of PBMCs. The source of this sequence is a human donor in good health. The CDR3 reads CASTLSSGGYEQYF. The DNA for the CDR3 is TGTGCCAGTACCCTTTCTAGCGGAGGCTACGAGCAGTACTTC.